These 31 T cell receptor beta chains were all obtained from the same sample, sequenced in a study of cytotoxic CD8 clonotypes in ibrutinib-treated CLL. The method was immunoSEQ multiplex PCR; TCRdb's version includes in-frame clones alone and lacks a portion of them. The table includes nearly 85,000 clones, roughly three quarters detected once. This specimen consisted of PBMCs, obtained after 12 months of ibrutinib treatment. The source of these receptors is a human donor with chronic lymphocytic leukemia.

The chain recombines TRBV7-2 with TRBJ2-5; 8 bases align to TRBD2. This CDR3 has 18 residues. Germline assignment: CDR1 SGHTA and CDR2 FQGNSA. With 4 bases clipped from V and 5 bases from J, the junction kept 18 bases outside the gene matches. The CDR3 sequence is CASSSRAKASGWGETQYF. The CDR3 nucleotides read TGTGCCAGCAGCTCCCGAGCGAAGGCTAGCGGGTGGGGGGAGACCCAGTACTTC.

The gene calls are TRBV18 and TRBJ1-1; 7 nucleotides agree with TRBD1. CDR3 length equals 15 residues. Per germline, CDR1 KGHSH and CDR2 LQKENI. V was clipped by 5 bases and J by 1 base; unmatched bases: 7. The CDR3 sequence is CASSVIQGQNTEAFF. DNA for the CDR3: TGTGCCAGCTCAGTCATACAGGGGCAGAACACTGAAGCTTTCTTT. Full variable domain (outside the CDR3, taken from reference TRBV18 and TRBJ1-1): NAGVMQNPRHLVRRRGQEARLRCSPMKGHSHVYWYRQLPEEGLKFMVYLQKENIIDESGMPKERFSAEFPKEGPSILRIQQVVRGDSAAYFCASSVIQGQNTEAFFGQGTRLTVV.

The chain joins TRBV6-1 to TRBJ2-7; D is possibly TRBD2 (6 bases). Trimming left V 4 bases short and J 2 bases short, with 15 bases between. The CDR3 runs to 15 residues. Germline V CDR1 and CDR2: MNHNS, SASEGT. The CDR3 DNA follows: TGTGCCAGCAGTGTGGGCCCCGGGACTCCCTACGAGCAGTACTTC. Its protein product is CASSVGPGTPYEQYF.

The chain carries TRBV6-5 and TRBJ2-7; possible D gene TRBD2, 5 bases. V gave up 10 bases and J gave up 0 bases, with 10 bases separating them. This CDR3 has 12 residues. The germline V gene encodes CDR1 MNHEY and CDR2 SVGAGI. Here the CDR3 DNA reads TGTGCCACCCGAGACTACTCCTACGAGCAGTACTTC. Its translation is CATRDYSYEQYF.

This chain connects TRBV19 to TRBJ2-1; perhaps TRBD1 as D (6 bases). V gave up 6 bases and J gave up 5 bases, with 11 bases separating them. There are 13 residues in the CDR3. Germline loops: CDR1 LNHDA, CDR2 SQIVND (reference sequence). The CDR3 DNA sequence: TGTGCCAGTAGCCAGAACAGGGACAATGAGCAGTTCTTC. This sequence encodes CASSQNRDNEQFF.

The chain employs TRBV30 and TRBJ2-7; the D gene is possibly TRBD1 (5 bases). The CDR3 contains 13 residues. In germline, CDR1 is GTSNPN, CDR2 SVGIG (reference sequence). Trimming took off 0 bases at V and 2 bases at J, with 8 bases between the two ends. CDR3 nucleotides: TGTGCCTGGAGTGTTGGGGCACCCTACGAGCAGTACTTC. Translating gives CAWSVGAPYEQYF.

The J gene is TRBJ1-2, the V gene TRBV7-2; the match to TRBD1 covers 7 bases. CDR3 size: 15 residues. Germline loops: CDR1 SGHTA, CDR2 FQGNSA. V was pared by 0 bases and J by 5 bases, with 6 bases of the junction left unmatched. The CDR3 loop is CASSLAEGAWYGYTF. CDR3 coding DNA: TGTGCCAGCAGCTTAGCGGAGGGGGCTTGGTATGGCTACACCTTC.

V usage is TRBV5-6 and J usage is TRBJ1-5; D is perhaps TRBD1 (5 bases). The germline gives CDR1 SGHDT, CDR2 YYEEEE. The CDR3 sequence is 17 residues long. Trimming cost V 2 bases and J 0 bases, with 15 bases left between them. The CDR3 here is CASSFRPDSHSNQPQHF. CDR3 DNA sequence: TGTGCCAGCAGCTTTCGCCCCGACAGTCATAGCAATCAGCCCCAGCATTTT. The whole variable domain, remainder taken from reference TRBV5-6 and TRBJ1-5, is DAGVTQSPTHLIKTRGQQVTLRCSPKSGHDTVSWYQQALGQGPQFIFQYYEEEERQRGNFPDRFSGHQFPNYSSELNVNALLLGDSALYLCASSFRPDSHSNQPQHFGDGTRLSIL.

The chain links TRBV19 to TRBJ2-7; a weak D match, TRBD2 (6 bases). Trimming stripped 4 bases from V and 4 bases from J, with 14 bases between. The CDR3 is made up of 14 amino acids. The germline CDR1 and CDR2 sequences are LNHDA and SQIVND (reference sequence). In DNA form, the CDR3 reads TGTGCCAGTAGTAGGGACCACGGGGGTTACGAGCAGTACTTC. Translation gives CASSRDHGGYEQYF. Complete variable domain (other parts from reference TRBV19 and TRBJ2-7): DGGITQSPKYLFRKEGQNVTLSCEQNLNHDAMYWYRQDPGQGLRLIYYSQIVNDFQKGDIAEGYSVSREKKESFPLTVTSAQKNPTAFYLCASSRDHGGYEQYFGPGTRLTVT.

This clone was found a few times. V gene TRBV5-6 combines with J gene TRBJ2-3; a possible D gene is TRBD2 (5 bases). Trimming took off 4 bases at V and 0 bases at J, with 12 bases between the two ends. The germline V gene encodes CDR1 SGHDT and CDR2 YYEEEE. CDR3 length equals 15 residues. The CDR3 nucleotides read TGTGCCAGCAGCCCCGTCCGGGGAAGCACAGATACGCAGTATTTT. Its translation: CASSPVRGSTDTQYF.

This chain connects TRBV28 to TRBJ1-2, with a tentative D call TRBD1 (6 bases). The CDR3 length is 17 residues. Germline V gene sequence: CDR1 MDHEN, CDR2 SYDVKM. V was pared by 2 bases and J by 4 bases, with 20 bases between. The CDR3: CASSLTPGTSSSYGYTF. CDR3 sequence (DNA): TGTGCCAGCAGTTTAACCCCCGGGACAAGCTCCAGCTATGGCTACACCTTC.

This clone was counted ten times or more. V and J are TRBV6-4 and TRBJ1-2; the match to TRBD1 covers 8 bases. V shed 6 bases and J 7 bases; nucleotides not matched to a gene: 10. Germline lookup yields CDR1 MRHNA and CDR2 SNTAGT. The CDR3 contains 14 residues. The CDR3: CASSERQGRGGYTF. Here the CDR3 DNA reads TGTGCCAGCAGCGAACGACAGGGGAGGGGTGGCTACACCTTC.

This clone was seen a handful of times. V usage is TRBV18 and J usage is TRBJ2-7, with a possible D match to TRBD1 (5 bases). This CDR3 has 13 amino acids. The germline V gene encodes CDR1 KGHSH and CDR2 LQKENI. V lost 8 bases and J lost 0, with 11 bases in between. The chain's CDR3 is CASAPQGSYEQYF. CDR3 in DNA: TGTGCCAGCGCCCCCCAGGGCTCCTACGAGCAGTACTTC.

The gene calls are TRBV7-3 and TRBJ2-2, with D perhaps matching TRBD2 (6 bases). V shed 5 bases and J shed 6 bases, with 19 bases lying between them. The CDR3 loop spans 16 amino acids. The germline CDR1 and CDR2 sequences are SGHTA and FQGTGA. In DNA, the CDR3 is TGTGCCAGCAGCCCAAGCCTAGGAGGGCAGGCCGGGGAGCTGTTTTTT. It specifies CASSPSLGGQAGELFF.

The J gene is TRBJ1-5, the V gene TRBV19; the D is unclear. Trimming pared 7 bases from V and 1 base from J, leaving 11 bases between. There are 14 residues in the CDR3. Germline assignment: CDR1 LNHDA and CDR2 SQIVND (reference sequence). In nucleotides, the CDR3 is TGTGCCAGTATGGGCCGGGGAAGCAATCAGCCCCAGCATTTT. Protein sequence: CASMGRGSNQPQHF.

CDR3 sequence: CAWSAGTHYAEAFF. The CDR3 DNA is TGTGCCTGGAGCGCAGGAACTCACTATGCTGAAGCTTTCTTT. The chain joins TRBV30 to TRBJ1-1, with unresolved D. CDR1 is GTSNPN and CDR2 is SVGIG in the germline V gene (reference sequence). The CDR3 consists of 14 residues. The ends were cut back, 3 bases at V and 6 bases at J, with 17 bases in the middle.

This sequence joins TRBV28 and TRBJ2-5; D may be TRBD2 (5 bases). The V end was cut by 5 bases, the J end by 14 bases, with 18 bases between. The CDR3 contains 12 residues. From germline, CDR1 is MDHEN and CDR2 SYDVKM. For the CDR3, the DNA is TGTGCCAGCAGTCCCCCCCGCCGGGGTGGATACTTC. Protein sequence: CASSPPRRGGYF.

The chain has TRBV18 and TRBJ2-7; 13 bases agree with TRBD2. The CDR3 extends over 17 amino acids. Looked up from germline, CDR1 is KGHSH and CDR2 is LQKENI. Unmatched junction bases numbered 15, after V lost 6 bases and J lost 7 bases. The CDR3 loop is CASSRTRLAGGGGEQYF. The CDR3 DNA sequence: TGTGCCAGCTCCCGAACGAGACTAGCGGGAGGAGGCGGGGAGCAGTACTTC. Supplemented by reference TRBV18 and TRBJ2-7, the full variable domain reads NAGVMQNPRHLVRRRGQEARLRCSPMKGHSHVYWYRQLPEEGLKFMVYLQKENIIDESGMPKERFSAEFPKEGPSILRIQQVVRGDSAAYFCASSRTRLAGGGGEQYFGPGTRLTVT.

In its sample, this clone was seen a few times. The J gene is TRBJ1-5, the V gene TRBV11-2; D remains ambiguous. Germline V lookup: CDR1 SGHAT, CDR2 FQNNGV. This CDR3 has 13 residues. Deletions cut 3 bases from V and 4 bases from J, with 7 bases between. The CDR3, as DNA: TGTGCCAGCAGCTTCGACACAAATCAGCCCCAGCATTTT. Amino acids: CASSFDTNQPQHF.

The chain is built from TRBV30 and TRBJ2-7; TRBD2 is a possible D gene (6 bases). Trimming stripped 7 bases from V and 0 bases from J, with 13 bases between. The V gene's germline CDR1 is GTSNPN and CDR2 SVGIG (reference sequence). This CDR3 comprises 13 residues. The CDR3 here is CAYTGGFSYEQYF. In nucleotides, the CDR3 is TGTGCCTATACCGGGGGTTTCTCCTACGAGCAGTACTTC.

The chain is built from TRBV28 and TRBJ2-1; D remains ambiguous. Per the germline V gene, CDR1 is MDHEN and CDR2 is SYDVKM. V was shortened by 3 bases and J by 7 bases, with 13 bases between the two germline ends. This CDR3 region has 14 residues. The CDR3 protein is CASSLGFLGNEQFF. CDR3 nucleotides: TGTGCCAGCAGTTTGGGGTTTTTGGGGAATGAGCAGTTCTTC.

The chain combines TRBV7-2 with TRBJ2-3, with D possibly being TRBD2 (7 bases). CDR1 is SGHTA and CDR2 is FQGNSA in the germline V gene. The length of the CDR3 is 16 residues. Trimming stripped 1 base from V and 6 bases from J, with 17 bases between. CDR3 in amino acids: CASSLGLAGARDTQYF. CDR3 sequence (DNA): TGTGCCAGCAGCTTAGGCCTGGCGGGGGCCAGGGATACGCAGTATTTT.

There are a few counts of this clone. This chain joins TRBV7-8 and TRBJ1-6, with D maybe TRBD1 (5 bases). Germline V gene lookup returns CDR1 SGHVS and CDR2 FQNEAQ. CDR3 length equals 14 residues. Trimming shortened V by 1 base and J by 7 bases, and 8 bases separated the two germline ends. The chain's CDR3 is CASSLVGGNSPLHF. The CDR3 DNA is TGTGCCAGCAGCTTAGTGGGGGGGAATTCACCCCTCCACTTT.

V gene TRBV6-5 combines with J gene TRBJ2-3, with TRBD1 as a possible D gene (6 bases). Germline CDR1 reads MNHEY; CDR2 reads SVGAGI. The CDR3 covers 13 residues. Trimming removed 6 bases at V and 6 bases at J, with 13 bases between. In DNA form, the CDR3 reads TGTGCCAGCAGACCCCCAGGGGCCGATACGCAGTATTTT. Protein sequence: CASRPPGADTQYF.

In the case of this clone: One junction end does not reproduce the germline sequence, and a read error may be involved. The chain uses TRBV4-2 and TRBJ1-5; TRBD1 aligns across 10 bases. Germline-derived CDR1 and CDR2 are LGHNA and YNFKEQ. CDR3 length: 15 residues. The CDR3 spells CASSKEGTGDQPQHF. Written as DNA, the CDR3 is TGTGCCAGCAGCAAAGAAGGGACAGGGGATCAGCCCCAGCATTTT.

DNA of the CDR3: TGTGCCAGCAGCACCCGCGGGAGGACCCAAGAGACCCAGTACTTC. As protein: CASSTRGRTQETQYF. The rearrangement joins TRBV9 to TRBJ2-5, with TRBD2 identical over 8 bases. Germline V gene lookup returns CDR1 SGDLS and CDR2 YYNGEE. The CDR3 is 15 amino acids. V lost 4 bases and J lost 1; bases outside the gene matches: 6.

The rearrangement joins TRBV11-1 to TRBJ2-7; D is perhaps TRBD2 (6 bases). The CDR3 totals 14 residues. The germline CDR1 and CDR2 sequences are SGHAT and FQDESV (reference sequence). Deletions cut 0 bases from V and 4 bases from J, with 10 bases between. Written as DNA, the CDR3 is TGTGCCAGCAGCTTAGCGCTCAGCGGGTACGAGCAGTACTTC. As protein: CASSLALSGYEQYF.

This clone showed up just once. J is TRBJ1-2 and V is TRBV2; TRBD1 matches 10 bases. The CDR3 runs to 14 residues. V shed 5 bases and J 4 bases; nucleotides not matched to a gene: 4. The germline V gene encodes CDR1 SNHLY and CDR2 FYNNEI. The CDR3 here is CASSSGQGVYGYTF. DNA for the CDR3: TGTGCCAGCAGTTCCGGACAGGGGGTCTATGGCTACACCTTC.

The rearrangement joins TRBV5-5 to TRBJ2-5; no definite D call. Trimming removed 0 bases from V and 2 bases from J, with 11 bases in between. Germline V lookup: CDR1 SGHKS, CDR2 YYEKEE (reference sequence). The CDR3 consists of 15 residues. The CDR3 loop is CASSLGGTAQETQYF. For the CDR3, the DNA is TGTGCCAGCAGCTTGGGAGGAACTGCGCAAGAGACCCAGTACTTC.

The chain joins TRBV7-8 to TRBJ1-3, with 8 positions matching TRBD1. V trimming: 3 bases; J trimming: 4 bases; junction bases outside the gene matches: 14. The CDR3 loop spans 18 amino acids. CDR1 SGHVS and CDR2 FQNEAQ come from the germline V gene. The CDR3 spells CASSFWWLQGASGNTIYF. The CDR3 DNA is TGTGCCAGCAGCTTTTGGTGGTTGCAGGGGGCTTCCGGAAACACCATATATTTT.

The chain's CDR3 is CASSIPPAGAEGDTQYF. The CDR3 DNA follows: TGTGCCAGCAGTATACCCCCAGCGGGAGCTGAAGGAGATACGCAGTATTTT. V is TRBV9 and J is TRBJ2-3, with TRBD2 matching 8 bases. The V and J ends lost 5 bases and 5 bases, in that order; junction bases with no gene match: 16. CDR3 length equals 17 residues. Germline V gene data show CDR1 as SGDLS and CDR2 as YYNGEE.